This T cell receptor (beta chain) came from a study of T cells after yellow fever vaccination (dated by TCRdb to about 2019). The study in broad terms: The SMART-Seq v4 Ultra Low Input RNA kit was used to prepare libraries from fractions with low cell numbers. To follow T-cell clones before and after both primary and booster YFV17D yellow fever vaccination, bulk TCR alpha and beta repertoires underwent longitudinal sequencing. The cohort comprised two healthy male donors, one aged 18 to 29 and one aged 30 to 40 years. Bulk PBMC replicates and cell subsets were isolated from blood drawn at multiple timepoints before and after both primary and secondary immunization. Results and caveats for the whole study, not just this receptor: Only two donors were included in the study, so the extent to which the findings can be generalized is limited. After the booster, most clones that had expanded after primary vaccination were detected again (over 95% of CD4 and around nine tenths of CD8), suggesting broad maintenance of memory. Computational filtering was required because FACS-sorted repertoires could contain abundant contaminating clonotypes from the bulk population. Compared with the primary T-cell response, the secondary T-cell response was faster but weaker, reaching its peak on day 5 rather than on day 15. A small fraction of clonotypes appeared in both the CD4 and CD8 compartments, likely as a result of convergent recombination.

The sample's treatment or condition, from its label and the paper: live attenuated yellow fever vaccine strain. At every blood-draw timepoint, two biological replicates of bulk PBMCs were collected. PBMCs were isolated from peripheral blood using a standard Ficoll-Paque protocol. RNA was extracted with TriZol from bulk PBMCs, CD4 and CD8 fractions, and dextramer-positive and dextramer-negative fractions. As for this clonotype: Its antigen remains unidentified. No base quality information exists; no much larger clone differs at one position.

TCR cDNA was synthesized by 5'RACE template switching, through which a universal primer site and unique molecular identifiers were introduced. Priming for cDNA synthesis came from both the TCR alpha and TCR beta constant segments. Libraries were amplified in two PCR steps, with sample barcodes and sequencing adapters added in the second step. Sequencing of libraries was performed on Illumina HiSeq 2500 (2x100 bp) or NovaSeq (2x150 bp). The authors processed their data as follows. Demultiplexing of reads and collapsing into UMI consensus sequences were performed with MIGEC, and V(D)J alignment was carried out with MiXCR. Clonotypes responding to the vaccine were identified with edgeR on replicate PBMC samples, with the criteria of FDR below 0.01 and a log2 fold change above 5 up to day 15. CD4 or CD8 identity was assigned to each bulk clonotype according to whether the clonotype was present at higher abundance in the sequenced CD4 repertoire or the sequenced CD8 repertoire. TCRdb redid the processing of the public reads, applying fastp at Q25 and MiXCR, and retained in-frame beta chains. Rows merge per CDR3 protein into single entries with the most common DNA and genes. The V and J calls shown here were made by TCRdb, not taken from the authors' results. Recorded for this sample are under 400,000 distinct CDR3 sequences; 11% of them occurred a single time. The ten most abundant clones make up less than 20% of the sample.

CDR1 SGHRS and CDR2 YFSETQ were looked up in the germline V gene. The CDR3 numbers 15 residues from cysteine through phenylalanine. Only the CDR3 region is kept as DNA, spanning 45 bases read in frame from base 1. For this chain, trimming is 4 bases at the V end and 3 bases at the J end, and the number of junction bases without a gene match is 7. Sequencing was performed on PBMCs, taken on the day of the first yellow fever vaccination. This TCR derives from a man aged 18 to 29 who received the YFV17D yellow fever vaccine. The V gene is TRBV5-1 and the J gene is TRBJ2-3; 8 central nucleotides agree with TRBD2. The CDR3 amino acid sequence is: CASSDSGASTDTQYF. The DNA sequence is given as TGCGCCAGCAGCGATAGCGGGGCTTCGACAGATACGCAGTATTTT.